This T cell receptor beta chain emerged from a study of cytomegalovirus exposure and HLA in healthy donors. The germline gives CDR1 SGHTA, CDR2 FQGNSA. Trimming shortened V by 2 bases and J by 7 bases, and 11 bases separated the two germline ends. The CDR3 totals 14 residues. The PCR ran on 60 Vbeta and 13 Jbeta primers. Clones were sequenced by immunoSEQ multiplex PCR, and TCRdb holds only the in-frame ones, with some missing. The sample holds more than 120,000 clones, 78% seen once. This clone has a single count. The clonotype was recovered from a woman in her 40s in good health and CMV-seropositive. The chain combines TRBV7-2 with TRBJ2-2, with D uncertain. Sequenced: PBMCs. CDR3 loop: CASSLFVRGGELFF. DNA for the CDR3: TGTGCCAGCAGCTTATTCGTTCGCGGCGGGGAGCTGTTTTTT.